The clone carrying this T cell receptor beta chain was seen repeatedly, ten times or more. Its antigen is still unknown. The data are from a study of T cells in Graves' hyperthyroidism and ophthalmopathy. What was amplified from RNA transcripts were TCR beta CDR3 regions. TCR CDR3 regions were first amplified by RT-PCR with HTBI primers. TCRdb reanalysed the multiplex PCR reads using MiXCR and keeps one entry per CDR3 protein. The sample contains about 660,000 distinct CDR3 sequences, 45% of which appear only once. Based on clinical symptoms, serum thyroxine and TRAb, thyroid ultrasound and orbital computed tomography, diagnoses were reached. Whole-study findings and limits: From stable hyperthyroidism, ophthalmopathy was separated by a 13 V-J model. Model output signaled ophthalmopathy a median roughly 6.5 months ahead of onset. In blood, most of the thyroid clonotypes expanded above 0.001 were also present.

Germline CDR1 and CDR2: LNHNV and YYDKDF (reference sequence). The germline V and J ends were trimmed by 0 bases and 3 bases, with 11 bases remaining between them. The CDR3 has 16 residues. Sequencing used peripheral blood or thyroid tissue (not recorded which). The rearrangement uses TRBV15 and TRBJ2-2; D possibly matches TRBD1 or TRBD2 (5 bases each). This receptor was taken from an adult man with Graves' disease, either hyperthyroidism or ophthalmopathy (not recorded which). DNA of the CDR3: TGTGCCACCAGCAGAGATGGGACGGCGTACACCGGGGAGCTGTTTTTT. Its translation: CATSRDGTAYTGELFF.